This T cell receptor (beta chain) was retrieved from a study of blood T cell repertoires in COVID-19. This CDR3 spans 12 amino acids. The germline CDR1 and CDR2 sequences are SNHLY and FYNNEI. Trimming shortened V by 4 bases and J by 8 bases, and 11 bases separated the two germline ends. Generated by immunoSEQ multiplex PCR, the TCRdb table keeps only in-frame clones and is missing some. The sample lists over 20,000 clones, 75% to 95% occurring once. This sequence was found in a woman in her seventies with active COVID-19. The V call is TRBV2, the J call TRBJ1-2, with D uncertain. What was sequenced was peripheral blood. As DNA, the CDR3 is TGTGCCAGCAGTGTTCGCCAGGCAGGCTACACCTTC. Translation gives CASSVRQAGYTF.